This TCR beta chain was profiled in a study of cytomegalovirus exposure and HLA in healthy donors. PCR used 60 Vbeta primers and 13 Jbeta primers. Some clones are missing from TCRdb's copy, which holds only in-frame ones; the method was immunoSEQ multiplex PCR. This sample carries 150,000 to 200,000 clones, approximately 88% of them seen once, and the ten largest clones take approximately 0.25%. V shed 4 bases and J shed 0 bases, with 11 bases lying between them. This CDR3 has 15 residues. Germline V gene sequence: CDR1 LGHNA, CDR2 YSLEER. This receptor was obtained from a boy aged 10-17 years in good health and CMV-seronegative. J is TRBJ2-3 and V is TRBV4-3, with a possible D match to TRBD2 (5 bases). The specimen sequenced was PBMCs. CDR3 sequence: CASSPGISSTDTQYF. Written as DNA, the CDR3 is TGCGCCAGCAGCCCGGGGATATCTAGCACAGATACGCAGTATTTT.